Below are 4 T cell receptor beta chains sequenced from a single sample in a study of tumor-infiltrating lymphocytes in glioblastoma multiforme. TCRB libraries came from RNA via three nested multiplex PCR rounds. TCRdb re-derived calls from the multiplex PCR reads in MiXCR, one entry per CDR3 protein. The sample includes some 15,000 distinct CDR3 sequences, around 70% seen only once; the top ten take over 35%. The sequenced sample was brain tumor tissue. The receptors derive from a male donor with glioblastoma.

Details on this clonotype: Its ends do not fully match the called genes, so a read error is possible. V is TRBV6-6 and J is TRBJ2-3; no firm D call. The CDR3 sequence is 13 residues long. The germline V gene encodes CDR1 MNHNY and CDR2 SVGAGI (reference sequence). The CDR3 sequence is CDSSGGLTDRQYF. CDR3 sequence (DNA): TGTGACAGCAGTGGCGGCCTCACAGATAGGCAGTATTTT.

The V and J genes are TRBV12-3 or TRBV12-4 and TRBJ2-7; 9 bases are shared with TRBD2. V trimming: 2 bases; J trimming: 4 bases; junction bases outside the gene matches: 6. There are 15 residues in the CDR3. In DNA, the CDR3 is TGTGCCAGCAGTTTATACGGCGGGAGGGTTTACGAGCAGTACTTC. It specifies CASSLYGGRVYEQYF.

The gene calls are TRBV30 and TRBJ2-1; D unresolved. This CDR3 has 12 residues. Germline values: CDR1 GTSNPN, CDR2 SVGIG (reference sequence). Trimming cost V 0 bases and J 12 bases, with 12 bases left between them. The CDR3 region has the DNA TGTGCCTGGAGTGTACGTGATTTTGTGCAGTTCTTC. As protein: CAWSVRDFVQFF.

Comment on this clonotype: One end of the junction fails to match germline, which may point to a read error. This sequence joins TRBV6-2 or TRBV6-3 and TRBJ2-1, with 11 bases aligning to TRBD2. CDR3 length: 19 residues. Germline CDR1 and CDR2: MNHEY and SVGEGT. As DNA, the CDR3 is TGTGCCTGCAGTTACGTTTTGTCGTCGGCTAGCGGGAGGAGCAATGAGCAGTTCTTC. Translating it yields CACSYVLSSASGRSNEQFF.